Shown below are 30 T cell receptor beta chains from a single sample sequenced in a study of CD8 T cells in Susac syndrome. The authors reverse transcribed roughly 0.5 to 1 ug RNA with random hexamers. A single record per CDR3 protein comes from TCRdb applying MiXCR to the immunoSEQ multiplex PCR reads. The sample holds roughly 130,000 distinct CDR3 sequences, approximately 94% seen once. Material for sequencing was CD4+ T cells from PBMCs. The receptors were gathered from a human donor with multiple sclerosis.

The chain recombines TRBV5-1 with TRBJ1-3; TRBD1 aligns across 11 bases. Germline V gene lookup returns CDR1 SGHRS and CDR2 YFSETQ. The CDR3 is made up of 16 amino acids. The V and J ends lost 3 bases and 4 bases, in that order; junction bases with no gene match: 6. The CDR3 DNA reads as TGCGCCAGCAGCTATACCGGGACAGGGGGAGGAAACACCATATATTTT. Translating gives CASSYTGTGGGNTIYF.

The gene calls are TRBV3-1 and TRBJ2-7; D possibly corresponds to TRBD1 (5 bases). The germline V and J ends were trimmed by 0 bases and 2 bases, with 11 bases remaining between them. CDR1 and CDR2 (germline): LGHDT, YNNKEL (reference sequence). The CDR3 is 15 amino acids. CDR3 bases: TGTGCCAGCAGCCAAGAAGCAGGGTCTCCCTACGAGCAGTACTTC. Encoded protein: CASSQEAGSPYEQYF.

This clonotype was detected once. CDR3 nucleotide sequence: TGTGCCACCACCCAGGACGCCAATCAGCCCCAGCATTTT. This translates into CATTQDANQPQHF. J is TRBJ1-5 and V is TRBV15; D call uncertain. The V end lost 7 bases, the J end lost 3 bases, and 10 bases lay between the germline ends. CDR1 LNHNV and CDR2 YYDKDF come from the germline V gene (reference sequence). This CDR3 spans 13 amino acids.

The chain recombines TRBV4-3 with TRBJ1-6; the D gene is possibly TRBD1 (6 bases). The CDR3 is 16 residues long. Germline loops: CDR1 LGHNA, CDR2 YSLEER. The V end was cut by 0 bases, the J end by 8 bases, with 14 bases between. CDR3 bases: TGCGCCAGCAGCCAAGATGGGGGGGGCTCTTATTCACCCCTCCACTTT. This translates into CASSQDGGGSYSPLHF.

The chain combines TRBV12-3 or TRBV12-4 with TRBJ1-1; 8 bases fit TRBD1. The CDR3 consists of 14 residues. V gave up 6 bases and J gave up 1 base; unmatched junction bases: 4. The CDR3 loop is CASSAQGANTEAFF. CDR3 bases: TGTGCCAGCAGCGCCCAGGGGGCGAACACTGAAGCTTTCTTT.

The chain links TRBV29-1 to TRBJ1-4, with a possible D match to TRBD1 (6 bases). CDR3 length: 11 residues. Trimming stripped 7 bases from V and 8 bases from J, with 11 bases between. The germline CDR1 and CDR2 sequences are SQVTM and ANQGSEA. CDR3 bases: TGCAGCGGAGGGGACATGGAAAAACTGTTTTTT. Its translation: CSGGDMEKLFF. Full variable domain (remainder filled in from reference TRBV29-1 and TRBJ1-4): SAVISQKPSRDICQRGTSLTIQCQVDSQVTMMFWYRQQPGQSLTLIATANQGSEATYESGFVIDKFPISRPNLTFSTLTVSNMSPEDSSIYLCSGGDMEKLFFGSGTQLSVL.

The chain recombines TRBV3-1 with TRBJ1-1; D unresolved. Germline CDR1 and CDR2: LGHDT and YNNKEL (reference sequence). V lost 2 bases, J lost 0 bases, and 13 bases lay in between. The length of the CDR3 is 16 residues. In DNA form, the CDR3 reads TGTGCCAGCAGCCAAACTGTCTCAGGACTGAACACTGAAGCTTTCTTT. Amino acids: CASSQTVSGLNTEAFF. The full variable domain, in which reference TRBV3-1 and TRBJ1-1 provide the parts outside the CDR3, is DTAVSQTPKYLVTQMGNDKSIKCEQNLGHDTMYWYKQDSKKFLKIMFSYNNKELIINETVPNRFSPKSPDKAHLNLHINSLELGDSAVYFCASSQTVSGLNTEAFFGQGTRLTVV.

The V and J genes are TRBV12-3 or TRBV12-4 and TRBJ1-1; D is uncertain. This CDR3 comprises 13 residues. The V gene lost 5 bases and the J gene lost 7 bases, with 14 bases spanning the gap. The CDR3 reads CASSQGQTVEAFF. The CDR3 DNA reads TGTGCCAGCAGTCAAGGGCAAACGGTTGAAGCTTTCTTT.

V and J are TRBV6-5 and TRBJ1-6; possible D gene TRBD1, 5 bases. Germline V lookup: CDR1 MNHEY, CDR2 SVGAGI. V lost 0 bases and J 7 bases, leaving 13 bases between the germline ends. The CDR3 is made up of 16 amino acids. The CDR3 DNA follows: TGTGCCAGCAGTTACTCAGGGGACCGCGTAAATTCACCCCTCCACTTT. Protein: CASSYSGDRVNSPLHF.

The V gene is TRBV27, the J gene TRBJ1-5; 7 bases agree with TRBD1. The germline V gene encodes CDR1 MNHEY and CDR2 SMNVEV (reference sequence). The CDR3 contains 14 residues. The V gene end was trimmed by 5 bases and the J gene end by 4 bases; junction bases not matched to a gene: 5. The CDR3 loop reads CASSGDRANQPQHF. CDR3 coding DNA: TGTGCCAGCAGTGGGGACAGAGCAAATCAGCCCCAGCATTTT.

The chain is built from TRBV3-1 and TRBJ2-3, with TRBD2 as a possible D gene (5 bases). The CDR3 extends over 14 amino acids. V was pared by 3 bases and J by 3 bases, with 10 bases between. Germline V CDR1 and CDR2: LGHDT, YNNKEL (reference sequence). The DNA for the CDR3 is TGTGCCAGCAGCCAGAAGGCGGGTACAGATACGCAGTATTTT. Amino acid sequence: CASSQKAGTDTQYF.

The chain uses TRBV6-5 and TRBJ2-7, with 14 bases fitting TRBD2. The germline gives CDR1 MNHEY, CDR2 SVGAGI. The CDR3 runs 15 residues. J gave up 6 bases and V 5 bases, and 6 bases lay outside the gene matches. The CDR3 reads CASSTGTSGRAEQYF. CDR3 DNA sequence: TGTGCCAGCAGTACCGGGACTAGCGGGAGAGCCGAGCAGTACTTC.

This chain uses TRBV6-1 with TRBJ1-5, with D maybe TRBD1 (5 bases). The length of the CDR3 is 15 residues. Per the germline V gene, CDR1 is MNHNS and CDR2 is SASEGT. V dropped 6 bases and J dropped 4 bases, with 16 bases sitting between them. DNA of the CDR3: TGTGCCAGCAGCCGACAGTCAGTTGGTAATCAGCCCCAGCATTTT. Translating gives CASSRQSVGNQPQHF.

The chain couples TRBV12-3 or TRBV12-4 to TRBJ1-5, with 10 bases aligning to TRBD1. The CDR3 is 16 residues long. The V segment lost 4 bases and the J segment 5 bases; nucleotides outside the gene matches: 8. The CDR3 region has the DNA TGTGCCAGCAGTTGGAGGACAGGGGGGACCTATCAGCCCCAGCATTTT. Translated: CASSWRTGGTYQPQHF.

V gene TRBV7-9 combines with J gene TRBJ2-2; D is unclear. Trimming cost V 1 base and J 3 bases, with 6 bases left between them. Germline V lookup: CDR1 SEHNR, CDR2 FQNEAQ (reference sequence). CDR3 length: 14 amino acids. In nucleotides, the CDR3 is TGTGCCAGCAGCTTAGGTGTGGACACCGGGGAGCTGTTTTTT. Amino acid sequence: CASSLGVDTGELFF.

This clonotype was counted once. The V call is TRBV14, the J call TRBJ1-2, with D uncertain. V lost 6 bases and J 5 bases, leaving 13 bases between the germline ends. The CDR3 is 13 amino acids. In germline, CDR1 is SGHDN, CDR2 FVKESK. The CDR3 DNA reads TGTGCCAGCAGACCCGACGGACGATATGGCTACACCTTC. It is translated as CASRPDGRYGYTF.

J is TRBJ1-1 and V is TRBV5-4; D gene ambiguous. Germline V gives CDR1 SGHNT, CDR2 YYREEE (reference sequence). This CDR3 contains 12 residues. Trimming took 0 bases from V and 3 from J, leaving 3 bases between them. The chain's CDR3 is CASSLDDTEAFF. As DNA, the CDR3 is TGTGCCAGCAGCTTGGACGACACTGAAGCTTTCTTT.

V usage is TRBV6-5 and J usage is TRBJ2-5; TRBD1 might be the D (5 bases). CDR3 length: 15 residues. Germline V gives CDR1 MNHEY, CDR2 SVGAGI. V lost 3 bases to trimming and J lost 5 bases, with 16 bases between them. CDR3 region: CASSYLFQGSETQYF. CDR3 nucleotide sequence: TGTGCCAGCAGTTATCTTTTCCAGGGCTCCGAGACCCAGTACTTC.

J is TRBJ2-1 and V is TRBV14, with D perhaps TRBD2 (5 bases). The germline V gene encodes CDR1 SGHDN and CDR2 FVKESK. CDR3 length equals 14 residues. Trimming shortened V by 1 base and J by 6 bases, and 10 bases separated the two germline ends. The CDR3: CASSQAAVSNEQFF. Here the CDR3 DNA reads TGTGCCAGCAGCCAAGCAGCGGTGAGCAATGAGCAGTTCTTC.

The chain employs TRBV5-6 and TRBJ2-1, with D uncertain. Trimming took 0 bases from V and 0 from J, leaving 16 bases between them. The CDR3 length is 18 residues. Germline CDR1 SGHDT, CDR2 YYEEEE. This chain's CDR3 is CASSLATAFPSSYNEQFF. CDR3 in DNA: TGTGCCAGCAGCTTGGCAACGGCGTTCCCGAGCTCCTACAATGAGCAGTTCTTC.

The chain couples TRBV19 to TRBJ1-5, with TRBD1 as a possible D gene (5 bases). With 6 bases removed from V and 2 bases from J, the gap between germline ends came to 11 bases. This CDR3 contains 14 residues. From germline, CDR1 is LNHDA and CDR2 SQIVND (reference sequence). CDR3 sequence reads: CASSPGLGNQPQHF. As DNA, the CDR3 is TGTGCCAGTAGCCCGGGACTCGGCAATCAGCCCCAGCATTTT.

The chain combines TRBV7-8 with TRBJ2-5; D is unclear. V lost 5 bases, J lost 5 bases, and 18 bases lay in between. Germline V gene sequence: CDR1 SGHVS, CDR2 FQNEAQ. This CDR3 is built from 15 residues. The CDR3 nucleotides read TGTGCCAGCAGCCCGAGCCAAGGCGCGGTGGAGACCCAGTACTTC. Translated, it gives CASSPSQGAVETQYF.

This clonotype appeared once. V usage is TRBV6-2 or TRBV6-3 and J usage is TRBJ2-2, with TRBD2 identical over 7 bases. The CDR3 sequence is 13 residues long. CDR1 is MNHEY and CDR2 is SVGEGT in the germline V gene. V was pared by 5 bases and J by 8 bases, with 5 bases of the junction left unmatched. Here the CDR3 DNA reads TGTGCCAGCAGTCTACTAGCGTCTGGGGAGCTGTTTTTT. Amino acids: CASSLLASGELFF.

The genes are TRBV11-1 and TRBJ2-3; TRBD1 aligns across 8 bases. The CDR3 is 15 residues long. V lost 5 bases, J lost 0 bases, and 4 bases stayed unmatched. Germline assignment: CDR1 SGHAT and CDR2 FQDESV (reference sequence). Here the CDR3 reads CASSTGTGSTDTQYF. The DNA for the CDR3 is TGTGCCAGCAGCACCGGGACAGGTAGCACAGATACGCAGTATTTT.

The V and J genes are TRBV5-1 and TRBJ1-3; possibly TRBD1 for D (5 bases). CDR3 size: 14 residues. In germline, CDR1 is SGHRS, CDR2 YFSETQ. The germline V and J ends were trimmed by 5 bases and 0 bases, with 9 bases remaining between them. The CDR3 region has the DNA TGCGCCAGCAGTAGCGACAGCTCTGGAAACACCATATATTTT. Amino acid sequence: CASSSDSSGNTIYF.

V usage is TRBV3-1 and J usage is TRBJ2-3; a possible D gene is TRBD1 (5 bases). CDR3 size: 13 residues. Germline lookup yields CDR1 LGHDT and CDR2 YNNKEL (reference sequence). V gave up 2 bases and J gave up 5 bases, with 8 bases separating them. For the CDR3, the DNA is TGTGCCAGCAGCCAACAGGGTGGAGATACGCAGTATTTT. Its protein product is CASSQQGGDTQYF.

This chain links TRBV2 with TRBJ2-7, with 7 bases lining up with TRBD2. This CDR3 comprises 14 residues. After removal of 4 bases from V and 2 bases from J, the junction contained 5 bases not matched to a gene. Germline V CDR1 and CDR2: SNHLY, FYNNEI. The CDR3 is CASSASGGPYEQYF. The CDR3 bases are TGTGCCAGCAGTGCCTCGGGGGGTCCCTACGAGCAGTACTTC.

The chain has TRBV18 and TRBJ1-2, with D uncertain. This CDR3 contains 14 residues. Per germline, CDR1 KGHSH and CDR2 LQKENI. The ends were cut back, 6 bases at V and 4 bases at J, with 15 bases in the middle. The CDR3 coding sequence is TGTGCCAGCTCCCTCCAATCCCACCTCTATGGCTACACCTTC. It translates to CASSLQSHLYGYTF.

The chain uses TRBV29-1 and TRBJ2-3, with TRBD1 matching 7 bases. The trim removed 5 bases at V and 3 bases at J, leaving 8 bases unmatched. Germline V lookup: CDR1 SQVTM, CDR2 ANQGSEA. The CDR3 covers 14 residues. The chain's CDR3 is CSVQTGDRTDTQYF. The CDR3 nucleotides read TGCAGCGTTCAAACAGGGGACAGAACAGATACGCAGTATTTT.

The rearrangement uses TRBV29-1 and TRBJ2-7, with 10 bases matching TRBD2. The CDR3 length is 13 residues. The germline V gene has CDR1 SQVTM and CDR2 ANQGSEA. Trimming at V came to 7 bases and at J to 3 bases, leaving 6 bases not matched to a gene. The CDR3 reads CSGGLAEGYEQYF. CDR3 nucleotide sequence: TGCAGCGGAGGACTAGCGGAGGGCTACGAGCAGTACTTC.